The T cell receptor (beta chain) under discussion was sequenced for a study of CD8+ T cells in alopecia areata. The CDR3 covers 14 residues. Germline CDR1 reads SGHAT; CDR2 reads FQNNGV. With 5 bases removed from V and 1 base from J, the gap between germline ends came to 10 bases. Sequencing templates came from extracted RNA that was reverse transcribed into cDNA. Only in-frame clones appear in the TCRdb table, and some are missing; sequencing was by immunoSEQ multiplex PCR. This table holds some 150,000 clones, around 71% found once. The rearrangement uses TRBV11-2 and TRBJ2-3, with D possibly TRBD2 on 7 matching bases. The sequenced sample was CD8+ T cells sorted from blood, obtained at week 0. This clonotype was obtained from a human donor with alopecia areata. The chain's CDR3 is CASSPGGRTDTQYF. CDR3 bases: TGTGCCAGCAGCCCGGGGGGCCGCACAGATACGCAGTATTTT.